This is a list of T cell receptor beta chains from one sample in a study of blood T cells in healthy people across ages. TCRdb used MiXCR to reprocess the 5' RACE reads, holding one entry per CDR3 protein. Of 1.5 million to 2 million distinct CDR3 sequences listed, roughly a third are singletons. The sample consisted of blood. The receptors originated from a woman in her twenties or thirties in good health. Both conserved end residues are part of each CDR3. D genes are given only for firm matches. For some rows the clone size is stated as once, few or many, or as a class when expanded; others skip it.

cdr3_aa v_call d_call j_call clone_size
CASSQNSYRGTEAFF TRBV4-1 TRBD1 TRBJ1-1 .
CASSSSQPGGNSPLHF TRBV12-3/TRBV12-4 . TRBJ1-6 few
CASSPPGLYGYTF TRBV4-1 . TRBJ1-2 few
CASSQGSTGVAYEQYF TRBV4-1 . TRBJ2-7 few
CASSYGGASGNEQFF TRBV6-5 . TRBJ2-1 .
CASSLDWTDTQYF TRBV2 . TRBJ2-3 few
CATSTISDTQYF TRBV15 . TRBJ2-3 .
CASSEANVQYF TRBV12-3/TRBV12-4 . TRBJ2-3 .
CASSPRGGGYEQYF TRBV3-1 . TRBJ2-7 .
CASSLGGVLWGYTF TRBV28 . TRBJ1-2 few
CASCGRGQGPSYEQYF TRBV21-1 . . .
CSNRQGSTKNIQYF TRBV20-1 TRBD1 TRBJ2-4 .
CASSYLQGGKGQFF TRBV12-3/TRBV12-4 TRBD1 TRBJ2-1 .
CSVEDVRAFF TRBV29-1 . TRBJ1-1 .
CASSQDPGTSGGADTQYF TRBV4-1 TRBD2 TRBJ2-3 few
CASSFSDGRETQYF TRBV7-2 . TRBJ2-5 .
CSTSDPGQGAVEAFF TRBV20-1 TRBD1 TRBJ1-1 .
CASIDRTDFLRGYGYTF TRBV7-9 . TRBJ1-2 few
CAWSPGAGMNTEAFF TRBV30 . TRBJ1-1 few
CSARPTNYNEQFF TRBV20-1 . TRBJ2-1 .
CASSLSSGTTDAQYF TRBV12-3/TRBV12-4 TRBD2 TRBJ2-3 .
CSGTTGGINQPQHF TRBV20-1 TRBD1 TRBJ1-5 .
CASSFMNTEAFF TRBV6-8 . TRBJ1-1 many
CASSSLGGQGTEAFF TRBV7-9 . TRBJ1-1 .
CSAREARGDTQYF TRBV20-1 . TRBJ2-3 .
CSVEILLVEAFF TRBV29-1 . TRBJ1-1 .
CASSKDWTGRNSPLHF TRBV9 TRBD1 TRBJ1-6 few
CASSVSGTGVWYGYTF TRBV9 TRBD1 TRBJ1-2 .
CASSSWREESTDTQYF TRBV5-1 TRBD2 TRBJ2-3 few
CASSLQRTGNNEQFF TRBV3-1 TRBD1 TRBJ2-1 .
CAWSTSGGVQSTDTQYF TRBV30 TRBD2 TRBJ2-3 .
CSAREGGKDYEQYF TRBV20-1 . TRBJ2-7 .
CSARDGKGAGDDSNQPQHF TRBV20-1 TRBD1 TRBJ1-5 few
CSASYGTGDYGYTF TRBV20-1 TRBD1 TRBJ1-2 few
CSAPGLADFYEQYF TRBV20-1 TRBD2 TRBJ2-7 .
CSASGASGGALETQYF TRBV20-1 TRBD2 TRBJ2-5 .
CASSQGLAVTYEQYF TRBV4-1 TRBD2 TRBJ2-7 .
CASSRAGTSGSYEQFF TRBV12-3/TRBV12-4 TRBD2 TRBJ2-1 .
CASSPSGGGGDTQYF TRBV12-3/TRBV12-4 . TRBJ2-3 .
CASSPQTGSYEQYF TRBV27 . TRBJ2-7 few
CASSYSGEMNTEAFF TRBV6-2/TRBV6-3 . TRBJ1-1 .
CASSIGQPQHF TRBV21-1 . TRBJ1-5 .
CASSGSGLGETQYF TRBV6-1 TRBD2 TRBJ2-5 few